The TCR beta chain described here comes from a study of blood T cell repertoires in COVID-19. Study summary: Acute-phase and convalescent COVID-19 samples originated in the United States, Italy and Spain. PBMCs, B-cell-depleted T cells, or T cells provided the cDNA or gDNA that made up the material.

This clone was recorded only once. Original processing notes: The assay estimated nucleated cells by amplifying reference gene primers. Produced via immunoSEQ multiplex PCR; TCRdb's table is partial and in-frame only. That table is the source of V, J and clone size, and D and trimming were worked out from the DNA. The data hold 130,000 to 150,000 clones, with around 87% observed a single time. Germline CDR1 reads MDHEN; CDR2 reads SYDVKM. CDR3 length: 15 amino acids. Trimming took 5 bases from V and 5 from J; bases not matched to a gene: 8. The chain recombines TRBV28 with TRBJ1-1; 10 nucleotides line up with TRBD1. The origin of this receptor is a woman aged 55-69 years with active COVID-19. Sample: peripheral blood. The DNA for the CDR3 is TGTGCCAGCAGTCGATCCGGGACAGGGGAAACTGAAGCTTTCTTT. Its translation is CASSRSGTGETEAFF.